These 28 T cell receptor beta chains were all obtained from the same sample, sequenced in a study of shared clonotypes between healthy human individuals. Only in-frame clones appear in the TCRdb table, and some are missing; sequencing was by immunoSEQ multiplex PCR. This table has hundreds of thousands of clones, approximately 96% appearing once. Naive CD8 cells, CD45RO-negative and positively selected for CCR7, excluded terminally differentiated effector memory CD45RA+ cells. Sequenced: naive CD8+ T cells sorted from blood. These receptors were collected from a woman aged 25 to 39 in good health.

The chain has TRBV27 and TRBJ1-5; D not resolved. The germline gives CDR1 MNHEY, CDR2 SMNVEV (reference sequence). The V end lost 3 bases, the J end lost 6 bases, and 12 bases lay between the germline ends. The CDR3 runs 14 residues. The CDR3 spells CASSFRGVGQPQHF. For the CDR3, the DNA is TGTGCCAGCAGTTTTCGAGGCGTAGGTCAGCCCCAGCATTTT.

V is TRBV27 and J is TRBJ1-1; unclear D gene. Germline V gene lookup returns CDR1 MNHEY and CDR2 SMNVEV (reference sequence). The germline V and J ends were trimmed by 4 bases and 1 base, with 7 bases remaining between them. This CDR3 has 13 amino acids. The CDR3, as DNA: TGTGCCAGCAGTTGGGGATGGAACACTGAAGCTTTCTTT. It encodes CASSWGWNTEAFF.

Notes on this clone: Other DNA sequences in the same sample also yield this CDR3. The chain couples TRBV27 to TRBJ2-6, with D uncertain. The CDR3 totals 15 residues. The V gene's germline CDR1 is MNHEY and CDR2 SMNVEV (reference sequence). Trimming took 3 bases from V and 0 from J, leaving 6 bases between them. CDR3 nucleotide sequence: TGTGCCAGCAGTTTGTCCATCTCTGGGGCCAACGTCCTGACTTTC. Its protein is CASSLSISGANVLTF.

This clone was found once. J is TRBJ2-7 and V is TRBV19, with D uncertain. V lost 2 bases and J 3 bases, leaving 11 bases between the germline ends. The CDR3 contains 14 residues. The germline gives CDR1 LNHDA, CDR2 SQIVND (reference sequence). The CDR3 DNA is TGTGCCAGTAGTATAAGAGACGAAGTCTACGAGCAGTACTTC. Translated, it gives CASSIRDEVYEQYF.

The rearrangement uses TRBV10-3 and TRBJ2-7; 13 bases fit TRBD2. From germline, CDR1 is ENHRY and CDR2 SYGVKD. This CDR3 region has 15 residues. V was clipped by 6 bases and J by 6 bases; unmatched bases: 8. CDR3 DNA sequence: TGTGCCATCAGGGGCCCCGGGACTAGCGGGATCGAGCAGTACTTC. This codes for CAIRGPGTSGIEQYF.

This clone was recorded once. The CDR3 is CASSFTGHPSRSSYEQYF. The DNA for the CDR3 is TGTGCCAGCAGCTTTACGGGACACCCCTCGAGGAGCTCCTACGAGCAGTACTTC. The chain carries TRBV13 and TRBJ2-7, with D possibly TRBD1 on 6 matching bases. CDR3 length: 18 residues. Per germline, CDR1 PRHDT and CDR2 FYEKMQ (reference sequence). V was clipped by 3 bases and J by 0 bases, with 21 bases between them.

This chain connects TRBV13 to TRBJ2-1; TRBD2 matches 8 bases. The germline gives CDR1 PRHDT, CDR2 FYEKMQ (reference sequence). The CDR3 contains 14 residues. With V trimmed by 7 bases and J by 7 bases, 9 bases remained unmatched. The CDR3 region has the DNA TGTGCCAGCAAAAGACTAGCGCCCCGGAATGAGCAGTTCTTC. Translation gives CASKRLAPRNEQFF.

This chain links TRBV13 with TRBJ2-1; D is perhaps TRBD2 (5 bases). Trimming removed 5 bases at V and 8 bases at J, with 13 bases between. CDR3 length: 13 amino acids. Germline V CDR1 and CDR2: PRHDT, FYEKMQ (reference sequence). As DNA, the CDR3 is TGTGCCAGCAGCGTACTAGGTGCAGATGAGCAGTTCTTC. Amino acid sequence: CASSVLGADEQFF. The variable domain in full, with the rest retrieved from reference TRBV13 and TRBJ2-1, is AAGVIQSPRHLIKEKRETATLKCYPIPRHDTVYWYQQGPGQDPQFLISFYEKMQSDKGSIPDRFSAQQFSDYHSELNMSSLELGDSALYFCASSVLGADEQFFGPGTRLTVL.

The rearrangement joins TRBV6-5 to TRBJ2-2; a weak D match, TRBD2 (5 bases). V was clipped by 2 bases and J by 4 bases, with 8 bases between them. The CDR3 is 14 residues long. The germline V gene has CDR1 MNHEY and CDR2 SVGAGI. CDR3 protein: CASSYSGGTGELFF. CDR3 bases: TGTGCCAGCAGTTACAGCGGTGGCACCGGGGAGCTGTTTTTT.

V is TRBV19 and J is TRBJ2-5, with TRBD2 identical over 9 bases. Germline loops: CDR1 LNHDA, CDR2 SQIVND (reference sequence). The CDR3 covers 16 residues. After removal of 3 bases from V and 6 bases from J, the junction contained 11 bases not matched to a gene. The CDR3 protein is CASSILSSGSQQTQYF. The CDR3 bases are TGTGCCAGTAGTATTTTGAGTAGCGGGAGTCAACAGACCCAGTACTTC.

The CDR3 reads CASSEAVIAEPYEQYF. The CDR3 DNA sequence: TGTGCCAGCAGTGAAGCGGTGATAGCGGAGCCCTACGAGCAGTACTTC. This chain connects TRBV6-1 to TRBJ2-7; tentative D call: TRBD2 (6 bases). This CDR3 is built from 16 residues. V was cut by 0 bases and J by 2 bases, with 14 bases left in between. CDR1 and CDR2 from the germline V gene are MNHNS and SASEGT.

The chain is built from TRBV7-8 and TRBJ2-5, with D unclear. In germline, CDR1 is SGHVS, CDR2 FQNEAQ. The CDR3 runs 13 residues. V dropped 3 bases and J dropped 5 bases, with 10 bases sitting between them. The DNA of the CDR3 is TGTGCCAGCAGCTTTCCGCTTCGCGAGACCCAGTACTTC. Encoded protein: CASSFPLRETQYF.

The J gene is TRBJ2-1, the V gene TRBV21-1; TRBD2, the table's D call, was not compared with the DNA. TRBV21-1 is labeled a pseudogene. This CDR3 has 18 amino acids. The CDR3 region is CASSKVVGGPVRFNEQFF. CDR3 nucleotides: TGTGCCAGCAGCAAAGTTGTGGGAGGGCCGGTTCGGTTCAATGAGCAGTTCTTC.

The genes are TRBV6-1 and TRBJ1-5; D is uncertain. In germline, CDR1 is MNHNS, CDR2 SASEGT. V shed 1 base and J shed 1 base, with 8 bases lying between them. This CDR3 comprises 15 residues. In nucleotides, the CDR3 is TGTGCCAGCAGTGAAGGGGGTTGGAGCAATCAGCCCCAGCATTTT. This encodes CASSEGGWSNQPQHF.

Points on this clone: Compared with germline, one end of the junction differs, possibly owing to a read error. The chain combines TRBV10-2 with TRBJ2-6; no definite D call. Looked up from germline, CDR1 is WSHSY and CDR2 is SAAADI. CDR3 length: 18 residues. The CDR3 DNA sequence: TGCGCCAGCAGTGTGGAGCGCACTTTAACAAAGTCGGGCCAACGTCCTGATTTC. It codes for CASSVERTLTKSGQRPDF.

The chain uses TRBV9 and TRBJ2-7, with TRBD1 as a possible D gene (5 bases). V gave up 0 bases and J gave up 0 bases, with 13 bases separating them. The CDR3 is 16 residues long. The germline V gene encodes CDR1 SGDLS and CDR2 YYNGEE. For the CDR3, the DNA is TGTGCCAGCAGCGTAGGTGGACACCAAAGCTCCTACGAGCAGTACTTC. This translates into CASSVGGHQSSYEQYF.

The rearrangement uses TRBV27 and TRBJ1-1, with a possible D match to TRBD1 (6 bases). Trimming took off 5 bases at V and 7 bases at J, with 14 bases between the two ends. The CDR3 extends over 13 amino acids. Germline loops: CDR1 MNHEY, CDR2 SMNVEV (reference sequence). CDR3 DNA: TGTGCCAGCAGTCCGGGGGCCCTTGATGAAGCTTTCTTT. Encoded protein: CASSPGALDEAFF.

For this clone: Other nucleotide sequences from this sample produce the same CDR3. The chain carries TRBV19 and TRBJ1-1; D not resolved. The V end was cut by 1 base, the J end by 5 bases, with 2 bases between. CDR3 length equals 11 residues. Germline V gene data show CDR1 as LNHDA and CDR2 as SQIVND (reference sequence). The CDR3 sequence is CASSIGTEAFF. The CDR3 nucleotides are TGTGCCAGTAGTATAGGAACTGAAGCTTTCTTT.

The chain carries TRBV4-1 and TRBJ2-6; D gene unclear. The CDR3 sequence is 18 residues long. Between the trimmed V and J ends, which lost 0 bases and 0 bases, there was a span of 12 bases. Looked up from germline, CDR1 is MGHRA and CDR2 is YSYEKL. For the CDR3, the DNA is TGCGCCAGCAGCCAAGATGCCTTCTACCTCTCTGGGGCCAACGTCCTGACTTTC. The encoded protein is CASSQDAFYLSGANVLTF.

This clone was seen just once. The chain has TRBV13 and TRBJ2-7; 12 bases are a match to TRBD2. Germline CDR1 PRHDT, CDR2 FYEKMQ (reference sequence). After removal of 5 bases from V and 5 bases from J, the junction contained 10 bases not matched to a gene. The CDR3 is 16 residues long. The CDR3 DNA reads as TGTGCCAGCAGCACCCCCCGGACTAGCGGGATAAACGAGCAGTACTTC. It is translated as CASSTPRTSGINEQYF.

The sample holds one count of this clone. The J gene is TRBJ2-5, the V gene TRBV5-4; unclear D gene. CDR3 size: 13 residues. Deletions cut 0 bases from V and 5 bases from J, with 8 bases between. CDR1 is SGHNT, CDR2 YYREEE, per germline (reference sequence). The CDR3 loop is CASSLAEWETQYF. The CDR3 nucleotides read TGTGCCAGCAGCTTGGCTGAGTGGGAGACCCAGTACTTC.

V is TRBV6-1 and J is TRBJ2-7; D unresolved. The CDR3 runs to 15 residues. The V gene lost 4 bases and the J gene lost 5 bases, with 18 bases spanning the gap. The germline CDR1 and CDR2 sequences are MNHNS and SASEGT. In nucleotides, the CDR3 is TGTGCCAGCAGTGGGACCCGGACGGCTTGGGACGAGCAGTACTTC. Protein sequence: CASSGTRTAWDEQYF.

Regarding this clone: Other DNA sequences in this sample translate to the same CDR3. The chain recombines TRBV9 with TRBJ1-1, with D hard to call. V dropped 0 bases and J dropped 5 bases, with 8 bases sitting between them. From germline, CDR1 is SGDLS and CDR2 YYNGEE. The CDR3 is 13 residues long. The CDR3 DNA is TGTGCCAGCAGCGTAGCTGGGAGGACTGAAGCTTTCTTT. This encodes CASSVAGRTEAFF.

The chain is built from TRBV7-9 and TRBJ1-1; 8 nucleotides match TRBD1. Germline trimming cut 4 bases from V and 6 bases from J; bases unmatched to any gene: 10. The CDR3 has 15 residues. The germline V gene has CDR1 SEHNR and CDR2 FQNEAQ (reference sequence). As DNA, the CDR3 is TGTGCCAGCAGCTCAATACCTCGACAGGGGTCTGAAGCTTTCTTT. Its translation: CASSSIPRQGSEAFF.

V is TRBV11-2 and J is TRBJ2-7; possible D gene TRBD1, 6 bases. In germline, CDR1 is SGHAT, CDR2 FQNNGV. V lost 5 bases to trimming and J lost 2 bases, with 16 bases between them. This CDR3 comprises 15 residues. The CDR3 sequence: CASSLGARGPYEQYF. CDR3 coding DNA: TGTGCCAGCAGCCTGGGGGCCCGGGGCCCCTACGAGCAGTACTTC.

V and J are TRBV27 and TRBJ2-7, with D tentatively TRBD1 or TRBD2 (5 bases each). Germline assignment: CDR1 MNHEY and CDR2 SMNVEV (reference sequence). The CDR3 spans 14 residues. The V end was cut by 5 bases, the J end by 6 bases, with 17 bases between. This chain's CDR3 is CASSTTGPLSEQYF. The CDR3 DNA follows: TGTGCCAGCAGTACGACGGGACCCCTTAGCGAGCAGTACTTC.

The chain combines TRBV9 with TRBJ1-2; the D is unclear. Germline CDR1 is SGDLS and CDR2 is YYNGEE. V lost 4 bases, J lost 4 bases, and 17 bases lay in between. CDR3 length equals 15 residues. The CDR3 coding sequence is TGTGCCAGCAGCCCGGTTGGCTTAACGGGCTATGGCTACACCTTC. The encoded protein is CASSPVGLTGYGYTF.

This chain links TRBV6-1 with TRBJ2-5; 11 nucleotides line up with TRBD2. CDR3 length equals 17 residues. Losses at the gene ends were 0 bases for V and 3 bases for J; bases not matched to a gene: 6. Germline-derived CDR1 and CDR2 are MNHNS and SASEGT. This chain's CDR3 is CASSEAIRLAGKETQYF. The CDR3 region has the DNA TGTGCCAGCAGTGAAGCGATTAGACTAGCGGGAAAAGAGACCCAGTACTTC.